The 23 T cell receptor beta chains below all came from one sample that was sequenced in a study of T cell responses to AZD1222 COVID-19 vaccine. TCRdb's copy holds only in-frame clones and misses some; the assay was immunoSEQ multiplex PCR. The sample lists 74,000 or so clones, roughly 85% seen once, with 10% to 15% in the top ten. Material: peripheral blood, obtained on day 0 of AZD1222 vaccination. These receptors were collected from an adult in good health.

The chain couples TRBV10-3 to TRBJ2-2, with 15 bases fitting TRBD2. The germline V gene encodes CDR1 ENHRY and CDR2 SYGVKD. The V segment lost 10 bases and the J segment 0 bases; nucleotides outside the gene matches: 9. The CDR3 length is 18 residues. Written as DNA, the CDR3 is TGTGCCACCACCTCCGGACTAGCGGGGGGGCCGAACACCGGGGAGCTGTTTTTT. It codes for CATTSGLAGGPNTGELFF.

CDR3 bases: TGTGCCAGCAGCTTAATCGGCGGAGGCCTGAACACTGAAGCTTTCTTT. It specifies CASSLIGGGLNTEAFF. The chain employs TRBV7-8 and TRBJ1-1; no firm D call. The CDR3 spans 16 residues. The V gene's germline CDR1 is SGHVS and CDR2 FQNEAQ. The V gene lost 2 bases and the J gene lost 0 bases, with 13 bases spanning the gap.

This sequence joins TRBV15 and TRBJ2-4; 8 bases align to TRBD1. With 0 bases clipped from V and 0 bases from J, the junction kept 13 bases outside the gene matches. Germline assignment: CDR1 LNHNV and CDR2 YYDKDF (reference sequence). This CDR3 region has 20 residues. CDR3 region: CATSRDSAGGSSLAKNIQYF. CDR3 DNA: TGTGCCACCAGCAGAGATTCTGCAGGGGGCTCTTCTCTAGCCAAAAACATTCAGTACTTC.

The CDR3 is CASSPAGIQETQYF. The CDR3 nucleotides read TGCGCCAGCAGCCCCGCAGGGATCCAAGAGACCCAGTACTTC. The chain joins TRBV5-1 to TRBJ2-5; D possibly corresponds to TRBD1 (5 bases). V was cut by 4 bases and J by 1 base, with 11 bases left in between. Germline values: CDR1 SGHRS, CDR2 YFSETQ. CDR3 size: 14 residues.

The chain couples TRBV3-1 (or the pseudogene TRBV3-2) to TRBJ2-3, with 7 bases that match TRBD1. Germline-derived CDR1 and CDR2 are LGHDT and YNNKEL (reference sequence). This CDR3 is 15 amino acids long. After removal of 3 bases from V and 2 bases from J, the junction contained 5 bases not matched to a gene. The CDR3 sequence is CASSHGTDFTDTQYF. In nucleotides, the CDR3 is TGTGCCAGCAGCCACGGGACAGACTTCACAGATACGCAGTATTTT.

The chain has TRBV6-5 and TRBJ1-1, with D hard to call. The V gene lost 3 bases and the J gene lost 4 bases, with 12 bases spanning the gap. CDR3 length equals 14 residues. Germline CDR1 is MNHEY and CDR2 is SVGAGI. The CDR3 sequence is CASSYYEGGTEAFF. CDR3 sequence (DNA): TGTGCCAGCAGTTATTATGAGGGAGGCACTGAAGCTTTCTTT.

This clone was observed a handful of times. This chain connects TRBV29-1 to TRBJ2-7; 7 nucleotides line up with TRBD1. Germline assignment: CDR1 SQVTM and CDR2 ANQGSEA. The CDR3 loop spans 14 amino acids. Trimming cost V 6 bases and J 5 bases; bases outside gene matches: 13. The CDR3 sequence is CSVLSDRDLDEQYF. As DNA, the CDR3 is TGCAGCGTCCTTTCAGACAGGGACCTGGACGAGCAGTACTTC.

This clone was seen only once. This chain uses TRBV5-4 with TRBJ1-2, with TRBD1 matching over 7 bases. There are 13 residues in the CDR3. J was trimmed by 3 bases and V by 4 bases; bases with no gene match: 3. Per germline, CDR1 SGHNT and CDR2 YYREEE (reference sequence). For the CDR3, the DNA is TGTGCCAGCAGCCCCCAGGGGGACTATGGCTACACCTTC. This codes for CASSPQGDYGYTF.

The genes are TRBV4-3 and TRBJ2-5; no reliable D call. Germline CDR1 and CDR2: LGHNA and YSLEER. CDR3 length: 15 residues. V was pared by 4 bases and J by 0 bases, with 12 bases between. CDR3 in amino acids: CASSLGLGYQETQYF. The CDR3 bases are TGCGCCAGCAGCCTTGGGTTGGGCTACCAAGAGACCCAGTACTTC.

The gene calls are TRBV11-2 and TRBJ1-1, with 9 bases lining up with TRBD1. With 5 bases clipped from V and 4 bases from J, the junction kept 11 bases outside the gene matches. Germline V gene sequence: CDR1 SGHAT, CDR2 FQNNGV. The CDR3 totals 16 residues. The CDR3 loop reads CASSQVYRGQITEAFF. CDR3 nucleotides: TGTGCCAGCAGCCAGGTGTACAGGGGGCAGATCACTGAAGCTTTCTTT.

CDR3 protein: CASTLILKSTDTQYF. The DNA for the CDR3 is TGTGCCAGCACCCTAATCCTAAAAAGCACAGATACGCAGTATTTT. The V gene is TRBV11-2, the J gene TRBJ2-3, with D unclear. Trimming took 7 bases from V and 0 from J, leaving 14 bases between them. The CDR3 length is 15 residues. Germline V gene data show CDR1 as SGHAT and CDR2 as FQNNGV. The full variable domain, in which reference TRBV11-2 and TRBJ2-3 provide the parts outside the CDR3, is EAGVAQSPRYKIIEKRQSVAFWCNPISGHATLYWYQQILGQGPKLLIQFQNNGVVDDSQLPKDRFSAERLKGVDSTLKIQPAKLEDSAVYLCASTLILKSTDTQYFGPGTRLTVL.

The chain joins TRBV2 to TRBJ1-1; TRBD1 aligns across 7 bases. The germline gives CDR1 SNHLY, CDR2 FYNNEI. This CDR3 has 14 residues. V was pared by 2 bases and J by 4 bases, with 4 bases of the junction left unmatched. The CDR3 DNA reads as TGTGCCAGCAGTGAATCAGGGGGAGCCACTGAAGCTTTCTTT. Translated: CASSESGGATEAFF.

The chain employs TRBV3-1 (or the pseudogene TRBV3-2) and TRBJ2-7; TRBD1 is a possible D gene (5 bases). Deletions cut 2 bases from V and 2 bases from J, with 13 bases between. The CDR3 totals 15 residues. The V gene's germline CDR1 is LGHDT and CDR2 YNNKEL (reference sequence). This CDR3 reads CASSQQPGHPYEQYF. The CDR3 nucleotides are TGTGCCAGCAGCCAACAACCCGGACATCCCTACGAGCAGTACTTC.

V and J are TRBV18 and TRBJ2-2; D might be TRBD1 or TRBD2, each matching 5 bases. CDR3 length: 16 amino acids. Trimming stripped 0 bases from V and 4 bases from J, with 12 bases between. Germline CDR1 is KGHSH and CDR2 is LQKENI. This chain's CDR3 is CASSPPRGRFTGELFF. The DNA of the CDR3 is TGTGCCAGCTCACCACCGAGGGGCCGGTTCACCGGGGAGCTGTTTTTT.

The chain recombines TRBV4-1 with TRBJ1-4; tentative D call: TRBD1 (5 bases). Germline values: CDR1 MGHRA, CDR2 YSYEKL. V was clipped by 1 base and J by 4 bases, with 16 bases between them. CDR3 length: 17 residues. In DNA, the CDR3 is TGCGCCAGCAGCCAAGGGCACTCCTTGGGGGGTAATGAAAAACTGTTTTTT. It is translated as CASSQGHSLGGNEKLFF.

This chain connects TRBV5-6 to TRBJ2-2; D is perhaps TRBD1 (6 bases). The germline CDR1 and CDR2 sequences are SGHDT and YYEEEE. This CDR3 contains 13 residues. V was cut by 0 bases and J by 11 bases, with 11 bases left in between. The CDR3, as DNA: TGTGCCAGCAGCTTGGAGGTCAGGGGTGAGCTGTTTTTT. It yields the protein CASSLEVRGELFF.

CDR3 residues: CASSEGVNYGYTF. As DNA, the CDR3 is TGTGCCAGCAGTGAAGGGGTAAACTATGGCTACACCTTC. The chain combines TRBV6-1 with TRBJ1-2; no clear D. V lost 1 base and J 2 bases, leaving 5 bases between the germline ends. The germline V gene has CDR1 MNHNS and CDR2 SASEGT. This CDR3 is built from 13 residues.

The rearrangement links TRBV19 to TRBJ1-1; D perhaps matches TRBD1 (5 bases). The CDR3 is made up of 14 amino acids. The V and J ends lost 1 base and 3 bases respectively, with 9 bases between them. Germline CDR1 reads LNHDA; CDR2 reads SQIVND (reference sequence). The CDR3 here is CASSIGDGYTEAFF. CDR3 coding DNA: TGTGCCAGTAGTATAGGGGACGGTTACACTGAAGCTTTCTTT.

The chain combines TRBV11-2 with TRBJ2-3, with TRBD2 as a possible D gene (6 bases). Per germline, CDR1 SGHAT and CDR2 FQNNGV. The CDR3 consists of 17 residues. The V and J ends lost 5 bases and 0 bases respectively, with 18 bases between them. This CDR3 reads CASSAPPTGTSTDTQYF. The CDR3, as DNA: TGTGCCAGCAGCGCACCCCCGACGGGGACTAGCACAGATACGCAGTATTTT.

CDR3 DNA sequence: TGCGCCAGCAGCCAAGATCGGTCCGGGATCGGCTACACCTTC. Its protein product is CASSQDRSGIGYTF. The chain is built from TRBV4-3 and TRBJ1-2, with no clear D. The CDR3 is made up of 14 amino acids. V lost 0 bases and J lost 8, with 13 bases in between. From germline, CDR1 is LGHNA and CDR2 YSLEER.

The rearrangement joins TRBV6-1 to TRBJ1-4, with TRBD1 matching over 8 bases. The CDR3 extends over 14 amino acids. Germline V lookup: CDR1 MNHNS, CDR2 SASEGT. The junction had 7 bases not matched to a gene; V was cut back by 5 bases and J by 8 bases. This CDR3 reads CASSSPTGGEKLFF. CDR3 in DNA: TGTGCCAGCAGTTCACCAACAGGGGGGGAAAAACTGTTTTTT.

The chain recombines TRBV5-1 with TRBJ1-2, with 7 bases that match TRBD1. V dropped 4 bases and J dropped 8; count of bases not matched to a gene: 11. Germline V gene lookup returns CDR1 SGHRS and CDR2 YFSETQ. This CDR3 is built from 14 residues. The CDR3 DNA follows: TGCGCCAGCAGCAAGGGACAGACGTCGGAAGGCTACACCTTC. Its translation: CASSKGQTSEGYTF.

This chain links TRBV14 with TRBJ2-7; a possible D gene is TRBD1 (5 bases). Trimming left V 0 bases short and J 3 bases short, with 12 bases between. Per germline, CDR1 SGHDN and CDR2 FVKESK. This CDR3 is 15 amino acids long. CDR3 sequence reads: CASSQEFGRVYEQYF. The CDR3 DNA follows: TGTGCCAGCAGCCAAGAGTTCGGCAGGGTCTACGAGCAGTACTTC.